This TCR beta chain was found in a study of blood T cells in healthy people across ages. This clonotype was observed a handful of times. The use of a sample-barcoded 5' primer and a J-beta primer mix characterized a second PCR of roughly 7 to 12 cycles. Each CDR3 protein gets one entry after TCRdb re-called the 5' RACE reads with MiXCR. The repertoire holds about 720,000 distinct CDR3 sequences, with around a quarter as singletons. V lost 6 bases and J 1 base, leaving 18 bases between the germline ends. The CDR3 contains 16 residues. Germline CDR1 SGHVS, CDR2 FNYEAQ. Separately, the same data were catalogued under a study of T cells of mothers and their children.

The sequencing input was blood. This chain connects TRBV7-6 to TRBJ1-1; no reliable D call. The source is a boy aged 5-17 years in good health. CDR3 DNA: TGTGCCAGCAGTCAATTATCGGACGGCTCGAACACTGAAGCTTTCTTT. It codes for CASSQLSDGSNTEAFF.